These 15 T cell receptor beta chains share one sample of origin, sequenced in a study of graft-versus-host responses after intestinal transplantation. The data were produced by immunoSEQ multiplex PCR, yet TCRdb's version contains in-frame clones alone and is incomplete. The sample lists around 50,000 clones; roughly nine tenths were seen once. What these receptors recognize is not known. The material was unstimulated CD4+ T cells sorted from spleen or lymph node cells, obtained before transplant. Receptors originate from a human donor who was the organ donor for an intestinal transplant.

The chain joins TRBV5-4 to TRBJ2-3, with a weak D call TRBD2 (7 bases). This CDR3 has 16 residues. V was pared by 3 bases and J by 4 bases, with 18 bases between. CDR1 is SGHNT, CDR2 YYREEE, per germline (reference sequence). This chain's CDR3 is CASSWGGRGSSDTQYF. The CDR3 DNA is TGTGCCAGCAGCTGGGGGGGGCGCGGAAGCTCAGATACGCAGTATTTT. The full variable domain, completed using reference TRBV5-4 and TRBJ2-3, is ETGVTQSPTHLIKTRGQQVTLRCSSQSGHNTVSWYQQALGQGPQFIFQYYREEENGRGNFPPRFSGLQFPNYSSELNVNALELDDSALYLCASSWGGRGSSDTQYFGPGTRLTVL.

The chain couples TRBV19 to TRBJ1-1, with D maybe TRBD1 (5 bases). The CDR3 covers 18 residues. The V gene lost 4 bases and the J gene lost 1 base, with 22 bases spanning the gap. Germline CDR1 LNHDA, CDR2 SQIVND (reference sequence). DNA of the CDR3: TGTGCCAGTAGTACAACCGGGCGGGGCGTGGTGCGGAACACTGAAGCTTTCTTT. Its translation: CASSTTGRGVVRNTEAFF.

The chain recombines TRBV7-3 with TRBJ2-4; 11 bases agree with TRBD2. The CDR3 sequence is 16 residues long. Germline values: CDR1 SGHTA, CDR2 FQGTGA. Trimming cost V 6 bases and J 3 bases; bases outside gene matches: 7. CDR3 DNA sequence: TGTGCCAGCAGTCAACTAGCGGGAGAGGACAAAAACATTCAGTACTTC. It specifies CASSQLAGEDKNIQYF.

The CDR3 DNA reads TGCGCCAGCAGCCAGGGCAGGGTCGTTAATGAAAAACTGTTTTTT. Amino acid sequence: CASSQGRVVNEKLFF. The J gene is TRBJ1-4, the V gene TRBV5-1; a weak D match, TRBD1 (5 bases). The germline V and J ends were trimmed by 4 bases and 4 bases, with 14 bases remaining between them. Germline CDR1 is SGHRS and CDR2 is YFSETQ. This CDR3 has 15 amino acids.

The chain has TRBV5-1 and TRBJ2-3, with 9 bases aligning to TRBD2. Unmatched junction bases numbered 12, after V lost 1 base and J lost 6 bases. CDR1 SGHRS and CDR2 YFSETQ come from the germline V gene. The CDR3 consists of 17 residues. The CDR3 DNA is TGCGCCAGCAGCTTGTTACCGGCTAGCGGGGCCGGGGATACGCAGTATTTT. Its protein is CASSLLPASGAGDTQYF.

The table lists this clone with a count of one. The rearrangement joins TRBV9 to TRBJ1-2, with 8 bases fitting TRBD1. CDR1 is SGDLS and CDR2 is YYNGEE in the germline V gene. With V trimmed by 3 bases and J by 0 bases, 13 bases remained unmatched. This CDR3 is 18 amino acids long. The CDR3 DNA is TGTGCCAGCAGCGGTGGACAGGGACCCTGGGGATCTAACTATGGCTACACCTTC. It is translated as CASSGGQGPWGSNYGYTF.

The chain couples TRBV19 to TRBJ1-1; no definite D call. The CDR3 length is 18 residues. V lost 3 bases to trimming and J lost 0 bases, with 20 bases between them. Per the germline V gene, CDR1 is LNHDA and CDR2 is SQIVND (reference sequence). CDR3 sequence (DNA): TGTGCCAGTAGTATTGTGGCAGTCCGATTGAGGATGAACACTGAAGCTTTCTTT. Protein sequence: CASSIVAVRLRMNTEAFF.

The chain joins TRBV28 to TRBJ1-2, with D maybe TRBD1 (6 bases). The CDR3 has 13 amino acids. The V and J ends lost 6 bases and 5 bases respectively, with 13 bases between them. Germline values: CDR1 MDHEN, CDR2 SYDVKM. The CDR3 bases are TGTGCCAGCAGAGGGGGACGGCGATATGGCTACACCTTC. Amino acids: CASRGGRRYGYTF.

V and J are TRBV5-1 and TRBJ2-5; 8 bases match TRBD2. Unmatched junction bases numbered 12, after V lost 0 bases and J lost 2 bases. CDR1 SGHRS and CDR2 YFSETQ come from the germline V gene. The CDR3 totals 18 residues. CDR3 bases: TGCGCCAGCAGCTTGGGCCGTTTAACTAGCGGACCTCAAGAGACCCAGTACTTC. Its translation: CASSLGRLTSGPQETQYF. The complete variable domain, with remaining parts taken from reference TRBV5-1 and TRBJ2-5, reads KAGVTQTPRYLIKTRGQQVTLSCSPISGHRSVSWYQQTPGQGLQFLFEYFSETQRNKGNFPGRFSGRQFSNSRSEMNVSTLELGDSALYLCASSLGRLTSGPQETQYFGPGTRLLVL.

The CDR3 region is CASSSTGGEWYEQYF. CDR3 bases: TGTGCCAGCAGTTCTACAGGGGGCGAATGGTACGAGCAGTACTTC. The J gene is TRBJ2-7, the V gene TRBV28, with 9 bases fitting TRBD1. Germline trimming cut 4 bases from V and 4 bases from J; bases unmatched to any gene: 8. In germline, CDR1 is MDHEN, CDR2 SYDVKM. This CDR3 comprises 15 residues.

As to this clone: The same CDR3 also results from other DNA sequences found in this sample. This chain links TRBV7-3 with TRBJ2-5; TRBD2 aligns across 7 bases. Germline CDR1 SGHTA, CDR2 FQGTGA. The CDR3 runs 13 residues. With 1 base clipped from V and 5 bases from J, the junction kept 1 base outside the gene matches. Written as DNA, the CDR3 is TGTGCCAGCAGCTTAAGGGGGGGGGAGACCCAGTACTTC. This gives the protein CASSLRGGETQYF.

The chain links TRBV12-5 to TRBJ2-1; D possibly corresponds to TRBD2 (5 bases). With 5 bases removed from V and 8 bases from J, the gap between germline ends came to 13 bases. This CDR3 is built from 13 residues. Germline CDR1 reads LGHNT; CDR2 reads FRNRAP. For the CDR3, the DNA is TGTGCTAGTGGTCCCCCCCCCGGGGATGAGCAGTTCTTC. It specifies CASGPPPGDEQFF.

The chain recombines TRBV5-1 with TRBJ2-3, with 11 bases lining up with TRBD1. This CDR3 has 16 amino acids. After removal of 3 bases from V and 5 bases from J, the junction contained 8 bases not matched to a gene. Per the germline V gene, CDR1 is SGHRS and CDR2 is YFSETQ. The CDR3 DNA follows: TGCGCCAGCAGCTCTGCCCCGGACAGGGGGCGAGATACGCAGTATTTT. Translated: CASSSAPDRGRDTQYF.

The chain employs TRBV19 and TRBJ1-2; D possibly corresponds to TRBD1 (6 bases). This CDR3 is 13 amino acids long. Trimming stripped 4 bases from V and 1 base from J, with 7 bases between. Germline V gene data show CDR1 as LNHDA and CDR2 as SQIVND (reference sequence). The CDR3 protein is CASSKQGNYGYTF. DNA of the CDR3: TGTGCCAGTAGTAAACAGGGTAACTATGGCTACACCTTC.

The chain recombines TRBV7-2 with TRBJ2-7; TRBD2 agrees at 11 bases. Germline loops: CDR1 SGHTA, CDR2 FQGNSA. The CDR3 runs 19 residues. The ends lost 4 bases at V and 5 bases at J; junction bases unmatched: 19. CDR3 DNA sequence: TGTGCCAGCAGCTGCTTAGAGTACGCGACTAGCGGGAAGAAGGACGAGCAGTACTTC. This encodes CASSCLEYATSGKKDEQYF.